Sequencing of this T cell receptor (beta chain) was carried out in a study of shared clonotypes between healthy human individuals. Study overall: The cohort had a couple of women and three men, ages 18 to 49. Study-level findings and limits: Lower generation probabilities were found for non-shared clonotypes than for those shared by all four donors.

After removal of 1 base from V and 1 base from J, the junction contained 0 bases not matched to a gene. Germline V lookup: CDR1 SEHNR, CDR2 FQNEAQ (reference sequence). This CDR3 contains 14 residues. CD8 cells regarded as naive lacked CD45RO, were positively chosen for CCR7, and omitted terminally differentiated effector memory CD45RA+ cells. Concerning this clone: Its antigen is not known. This sequence may be a read error, since a much larger clone differs from it by one base.

Data came from immunoSEQ multiplex PCR; TCRdb stores just in-frame clones and leaves some out. The sample comprises millions of clones, about 95% of which are singletons, and around 1.1% rests with the top ten. The chain couples TRBV7-9 to TRBJ1-1; 7 positions match TRBD1. The sequenced sample was naive CD8+ T cells sorted from blood. The sequence came from a man aged 18 to 30 in good health. The CDR3 bases are TGTGCCAGCAGCTTAGGGACAGGGAACACTGAAGCTTTCTTT. Translated, it gives CASSLGTGNTEAFF.